A selection of T cell receptor beta chains follows, all from one sample in a study of identical twins. TCRdb reprocessed the 5' RACE reads via MiXCR and lists one record per CDR3 protein. The sample holds about 100,000 distinct CDR3 sequences, 5.9% seen once. Sequencing was done on a sample of memory T cells sorted from blood. These receptors all come from a woman aged 50 to 60 in good health. Each CDR3 is given with its conserved first and last residue. The D gene is left open where the match is weak. Size tells how often a clone was seen (once, few, many) or the class of an expanded clone, and some rows leave it out.

D: TRBD1; J: TRBJ2-1; V: TRBV25-1; size: -; CDR3: CASRAQGLEQFF; DNA: TGTGCCAGCAGGGCACAGGGGCTTGAGCAGTTCTTC
D: -; J: TRBJ1-1; V: TRBV6-1; size: few; CDR3: CASSGKMNTEAFF; DNA: TGTGCCAGCAGTGGCAAGATGAACACTGAAGCTTTCTTT
D: -; J: TRBJ2-5; V: TRBV2; size: many; CDR3: CASSEAEGLGETQYF; DNA: TGTGCCAGCAGTGAAGCGGAGGGGCTGGGAGAGACCCAGTACTTC
D: -; J: TRBJ2-5; V: TRBV20-1; size: many; CDR3: CSATSPEDQQETQYF; DNA: TGCAGTGCCACCTCACCCGAGGACCAGCAAGAGACCCAGTACTTC
D: TRBD1; J: TRBJ2-7; V: TRBV29-1; size: many; CDR3: CSVNTGGKYEQYF; DNA: TGCAGCGTAAATACAGGGGGCAAGTACGAGCAGTACTTC
D: -; J: TRBJ1-2; V: TRBV5-1; size: few; CDR3: CASSLSTAPGRGYTF; DNA: TGCGCCAGCAGCTTGTCTACCGCCCCAGGGCGCGGCTACACCTTC
D: TRBD2; J: TRBJ2-3; V: TRBV12-3/TRBV12-4; size: many; CDR3: CASSAEREDPGEQYF; DNA: TGTGCCAGCAGTGCCGAACGGGAGGACCCAGGAGAGCAGTATTTT
D: -; J: TRBJ2-7; V: TRBV7-8; size: -; CDR3: CASSLAGSYEQYF; DNA: TGTGCCAGCAGCTTAGCGGGGTCCTACGAGCAGTACTTC
D: -; J: TRBJ2-1; V: TRBV20-1; size: many; CDR3: CSAIQGRPGEFF; DNA: TGCAGTGCTATCCAGGGCCGACCCGGGGAGTTCTTC
D: -; J: TRBJ1-3; V: TRBV3-1; size: many; CDR3: CASSQLSGNTIYF; DNA: TGTGCCAGCAGCCAACTTTCCGGAAACACCATATATTTT
D: TRBD2; J: TRBJ2-3; V: TRBV24-1; size: many; CDR3: CATSSGGLSTDTQYF; DNA: TGTGCCACTTCAAGCGGGGGCCTCAGCACAGATACGCAGTATTTT
D: -; J: TRBJ2-2; V: TRBV7-8; size: many; CDR3: CASSMTGELFF; DNA: TGTGCCAGCAGCATGACCGGGGAGCTGTTTTTT
D: -; J: TRBJ2-1; V: TRBV7-3; size: -; CDR3: CASSRAQSYYNEQFF; DNA: TGTGCCAGCAGCCGCGCCCAGTCCTACTACAATGAGCAGTTCTTC
D: -; J: TRBJ1-6; V: TRBV7-9; size: many; CDR3: CASSLASGVNSPLHF; DNA: TGTGCCAGCAGCTTAGCCTCAGGAGTGAATTCACCCCTCCACTTT
D: TRBD2; J: TRBJ2-5; V: TRBV20-1; size: many; CDR3: CSAEGAGVEETQYF; DNA: TGCAGTGCAGAAGGTGCGGGAGTGGAAGAGACCCAGTACTTC
D: -; J: TRBJ2-4; V: TRBV28; size: -; CDR3: CASSLLTGGILAKNIQYF; DNA: TGTGCCAGCAGTTTATTAACCGGCGGCATACTAGCCAAAAACATTCAGTACTTC
D: TRBD1; J: TRBJ2-1; V: TRBV11-3; size: few; CDR3: CASSSDRGLSGSYNEQFF; DNA: TGTGCCAGCAGCTCCGACAGGGGGCTTTCAGGGTCCTACAATGAGCAGTTCTTC
D: TRBD2; J: TRBJ2-3; V: TRBV11-2; size: many; CDR3: CASSPGTSGTDTQYF; DNA: TGTGCCAGCAGCCCCGGGACTAGCGGCACAGATACGCAGTATTTT
D: -; J: TRBJ1-1; V: TRBV20-1; size: many; CDR3: CSGIAGSTEAFF; DNA: TGCAGTGGAATAGCAGGGAGTACTGAAGCTTTCTTT
D: -; J: TRBJ1-5; V: TRBV12-3/TRBV12-4; size: many; CDR3: CASTVSYNQPQHF; DNA: TGTGCCAGCACCGTAAGTTACAATCAGCCCCAGCATTTT
D: TRBD1; J: TRBJ1-1; V: TRBV20-1; size: -; CDR3: CRAGPGTGIANTEAFF; DNA: TGCAGGGCAGGTCCCGGGACAGGGATCGCAAACACTGAAGCTTTCTTT
D: -; J: TRBJ2-3; V: TRBV29-1; size: many; CDR3: CSVQDLGTQYF; DNA: TGCAGCGTTCAGGATCTCGGTACGCAGTATTTT
D: TRBD2; J: TRBJ2-5; V: TRBV20-1; size: many; CDR3: CSARDELAGDGETQYF; DNA: TGCAGTGCTAGAGATGAACTAGCGGGAGATGGGGAGACCCAGTACTTC
D: TRBD1; J: TRBJ2-1; V: TRBV5-6; size: many; CDR3: CAGSRDRVGNEQFF; DNA: TGTGCCGGGTCCCGGGACAGGGTCGGCAATGAGCAGTTCTTC
D: TRBD2; J: TRBJ2-3; V: TRBV30; size: many; CDR3: CACGRRGDTQYF; DNA: TGTGCCTGCGGGAGGCGAGGGGATACGCAGTATTTT
D: TRBD1; J: TRBJ2-5; V: TRBV5-4; size: many; CDR3: CASSRQGGLEETQYF; DNA: TGTGCCAGCAGCCGTCAAGGGGGCTTGGAAGAGACCCAGTACTTC
D: TRBD1; J: TRBJ2-3; V: TRBV5-1; size: many; CDR3: CASSLGEGAGTDTQYF; DNA: TGCGCCAGCAGCTTGGGCGAGGGGGCTGGCACAGATACGCAGTATTTT
D: -; J: TRBJ2-1; V: TRBV10-3; size: many; CDR3: CAISEIGYEQFF; DNA: TGTGCCATCAGTGAGATAGGCTATGAGCAGTTCTTC
D: -; J: TRBJ2-1; V: TRBV20-1; size: many; CDR3: CSASAPGHQEVFF; DNA: TGCAGTGCCAGCGCTCCGGGACATCAAGAGGTGTTCTTC
D: TRBD1; J: TRBJ2-5; V: TRBV5-1; size: few; CDR3: CASSNRTGLQETQYF; DNA: TGCGCCAGCAGCAACCGGACAGGGCTCCAAGAGACCCAGTACTTC
D: -; J: TRBJ2-7; V: TRBV7-9; size: few; CDR3: CASSILGAAPYEQYF; DNA: TGTGCCAGCAGCATTCTCGGGGCAGCCCCCTACGAGCAGTACTTC
D: -; J: TRBJ2-3; V: TRBV20-1; size: many; CDR3: CSAQDSPPDTQYF; DNA: TGCAGTGCCCAGGACTCGCCCCCAGATACGCAGTATTTT
D: -; J: TRBJ1-1; V: TRBV18; size: many; CDR3: CASSPNQWGNTEAFF; DNA: TGTGCCAGCTCACCCAATCAATGGGGAAACACTGAAGCTTTCTTT
D: -; J: TRBJ2-7; V: TRBV6-5; size: many; CDR3: CASSYSGPTLREQYF; DNA: TGTGCCAGCAGTTACTCGGGACCGACTTTGCGCGAGCAGTACTTC
D: -; J: TRBJ2-1; V: TRBV9; size: -; CDR3: CASSKSDGALSNEQFF; DNA: TGTGCCAGCAGCAAATCAGACGGGGCGCTGAGCAATGAGCAGTTCTTC
D: TRBD1; J: TRBJ2-5; V: TRBV29-1; size: -; CDR3: CSVDDRGEHQYF; DNA: TGCAGCGTTGATGACAGGGGGGAGCACCAGTACTTC
D: -; J: TRBJ1-5; V: TRBV6-2/TRBV6-3; size: -; CDR3: CASGPQGRSNQPQHF; DNA: TGTGCCAGCGGACCACAGGGTAGGAGCAATCAGCCCCAGCATTTT
D: TRBD2; J: TRBJ2-3; V: TRBV7-9; size: few; CDR3: CASSSSGLTDTQYF; DNA: TGTGCCAGCAGCTCTAGCGGGCTCACAGATACGCAGTATTTT
D: TRBD2; J: TRBJ2-1; V: TRBV5-1; size: many; CDR3: CASSLGGSSDEQFF; DNA: TGCGCCAGCAGCTTGGGCGGGAGTTCGGATGAGCAGTTCTTC
D: TRBD2; J: TRBJ2-3; V: TRBV7-2; size: many; CDR3: CASSPGLAGGQPQYF; DNA: TGTGCCAGCAGCCCGGGACTAGCGGGAGGGCAGCCGCAGTATTTT
D: -; J: TRBJ2-1; V: TRBV6-4; size: many; CDR3: CASSVGTAPSNEQFF; DNA: TGTGCCAGCAGTGTTGGGACGGCCCCAAGTAATGAGCAGTTCTTC
D: TRBD2; J: TRBJ2-1; V: TRBV12-3/TRBV12-4; size: many; CDR3: CASSLSSGTSGGNEQFF; DNA: TGTGCCAGCAGTTTAAGCTCCGGGACTAGCGGGGGCAATGAGCAGTTCTTC
D: TRBD2; J: TRBJ2-1; V: TRBV2; size: few; CDR3: CASSERAGGGEQFF; DNA: TGTGCCAGCAGTGAAAGGGCGGGAGGTGGTGAGCAGTTCTTC
D: TRBD1; J: TRBJ1-3; V: TRBV10-3; size: many; CDR3: CAIRETGGDGNTIYF; DNA: TGTGCCATCAGGGAGACAGGGGGCGATGGAAACACCATATATTTT
D: TRBD1; J: TRBJ2-3; V: TRBV7-9; size: many; CDR3: CASSQWDRGDTDTQYF; DNA: TGTGCCAGCAGTCAATGGGACAGGGGAGACACAGATACGCAGTATTTT
D: TRBD2; J: TRBJ2-5; V: TRBV20-1; size: -; CDR3: CSASRLGAGGPGTQYF; DNA: TGCAGTGCTAGTAGACTCGGTGCGGGAGGGCCTGGGACCCAGTACTTC
D: -; J: TRBJ1-5; V: TRBV18; size: many; CDR3: CASSAQANQPQHF; DNA: TGTGCCAGCTCAGCCCAGGCCAATCAGCCCCAGCATTTT
D: -; J: TRBJ2-3; V: TRBV19; size: few; CDR3: CASSPRGVSTDTQYF; DNA: TGTGCCAGTAGTCCAAGGGGCGTTAGCACAGATACGCAGTATTTT
D: -; J: TRBJ2-1; V: TRBV5-4; size: few; CDR3: CASSTIGNEQFF; DNA: TGTGCCAGCAGCACTATTGGGAATGAGCAGTTCTTC
D: -; J: TRBJ1-3; V: TRBV10-2; size: many; CDR3: CASSSISGNTIYF; DNA: TGCGCCAGCAGTTCCATCTCTGGAAACACCATATATTTT
D: TRBD2; J: TRBJ2-1; V: TRBV7-2; size: many; CDR3: CASNRVAGQSYNEQFF; DNA: TGTGCCAGCAACCGAGTAGCGGGACAATCCTACAATGAGCAGTTCTTC
D: TRBD2; J: TRBJ2-2; V: TRBV12-3/TRBV12-4; size: -; CDR3: CASSSRGRIGTGELFF; DNA: TGTGCCAGCAGTTCTCGCGGGAGAATAGGCACCGGGGAGCTGTTTTTT
D: -; J: TRBJ1-3; V: TRBV4-2; size: many; CDR3: CASSQDPGSGNTIYF; DNA: TGTGCCAGCAGCCAAGATCCCGGCTCTGGAAACACCATATATTTT
D: TRBD1; J: TRBJ1-1; V: TRBV13; size: few; CDR3: CASSERGQGMIFTEAFF; DNA: TGTGCCAGCAGCGAAAGAGGACAGGGAATGATCTTCACTGAAGCTTTCTTT
D: -; J: TRBJ2-2; V: TRBV24-1; size: many; CDR3: CATSETNTGELFF; DNA: TGTGCCACCAGTGAAACCAACACCGGGGAGCTGTTTTTT